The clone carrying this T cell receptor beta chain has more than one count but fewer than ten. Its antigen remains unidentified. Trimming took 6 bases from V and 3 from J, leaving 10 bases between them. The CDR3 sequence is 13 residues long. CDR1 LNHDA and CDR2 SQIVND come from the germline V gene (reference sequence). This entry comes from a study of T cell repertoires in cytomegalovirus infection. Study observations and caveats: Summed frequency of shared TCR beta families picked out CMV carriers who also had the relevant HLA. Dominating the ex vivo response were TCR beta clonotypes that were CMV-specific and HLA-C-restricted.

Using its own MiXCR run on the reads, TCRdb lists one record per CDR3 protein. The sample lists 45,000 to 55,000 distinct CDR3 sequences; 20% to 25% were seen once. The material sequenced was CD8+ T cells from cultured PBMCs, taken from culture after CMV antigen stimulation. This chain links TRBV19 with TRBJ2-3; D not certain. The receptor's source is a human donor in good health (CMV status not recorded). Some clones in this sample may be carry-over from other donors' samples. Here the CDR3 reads CASSVVGTDTQYF. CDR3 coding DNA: TGTGCCAGTAGCGTGGTGGGAACAGATACGCAGTATTTT. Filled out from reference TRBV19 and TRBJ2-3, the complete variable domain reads DGGITQSPKYLFRKEGQNVTLSCEQNLNHDAMYWYRQDPGQGLRLIYYSQIVNDFQKGDIAEGYSVSREKKESFPLTVTSAQKNPTAFYLCASSVVGTDTQYFGPGTRLTVL.